These 32 T cell receptor beta chains were all obtained from the same sample, sequenced in a study of TIL therapy for anti-PD-1-resistant metastatic lung cancer. Time point: pre-treatment sample, taken before nivolumab and TIL therapy. Sequencing used immunoSEQ v3. Profiled with immunoSEQ multiplex PCR; TCRdb holds only in-frame clones, not every one. The sample lists approximately 15,000 clones; 86% were seen once. Sequenced here: blood, sampled at baseline. All receptors derive from a person aged 25-79 years with non-small cell lung cancer.

The V call is TRBV19, the J call TRBJ2-1; perhaps D is TRBD1 or TRBD2 (5 bases each). The germline V gene encodes CDR1 LNHDA and CDR2 SQIVND (reference sequence). Trimming removed 3 bases from V and 0 bases from J, with 12 bases in between. The CDR3 has 16 residues. The DNA of the CDR3 is TGTGCCAGTAGTATTAGTGGGACCCACTCCTACAATGAGCAGTTCTTC. It yields the protein CASSISGTHSYNEQFF.

The chain joins TRBV6-1 to TRBJ1-2; D may be TRBD1 (5 bases). Trimming pared 4 bases from V and 7 bases from J, leaving 16 bases between. This CDR3 is built from 14 residues. Per germline, CDR1 MNHNS and CDR2 SASEGT. In nucleotides, the CDR3 is TGTGCCAGCAGTGCCCTAAGGGACGGCGGTGGCTACACCTTC. Translation gives CASSALRDGGGYTF.

The chain carries TRBV10-3 and TRBJ2-7, with D tentatively TRBD1 (5 bases). The CDR3 covers 12 residues. Germline values: CDR1 ENHRY, CDR2 SYGVKD. Between the trimmed V and J ends, which lost 6 bases and 5 bases, there was a span of 11 bases. CDR3 amino acids: CAIRGEGDEQYF. The CDR3 nucleotides are TGTGCCATCAGAGGGGAAGGGGACGAGCAGTACTTC.

V usage is TRBV2 and J usage is TRBJ1-1; 9 bases line up with TRBD1. The CDR3 length is 16 residues. The V gene end was trimmed by 9 bases and the J gene end by 1 base; junction bases not matched to a gene: 12. CDR1 is SNHLY, CDR2 FYNNEI, per germline. CDR3: CARNRGQIGTNTEAFF. The CDR3 DNA is TGTGCCAGAAACAGGGGGCAAATCGGGACGAACACTGAAGCTTTCTTT.

The CDR3 DNA follows: TGTGCCAGTAGTGTAAACAGGGGGCTGGGTAGTAGCATTCAGTACTTC. Protein: CASSVNRGLGSSIQYF. The chain carries TRBV19 and TRBJ2-4; 9 bases align to TRBD1. The V gene's germline CDR1 is LNHDA and CDR2 SQIVND (reference sequence). The CDR3 is made up of 16 amino acids. Unmatched junction bases numbered 14, after V lost 5 bases and J lost 9 bases.

The V gene is TRBV7-6, the J gene TRBJ1-1; weak D call: TRBD1 (6 bases). CDR1 and CDR2 (germline): SGHVS, FNYEAQ. CDR3 size: 13 residues. The ends were cut back, 5 bases at V and 2 bases at J, with 9 bases in the middle. CDR3 sequence: CASSRQANTEAFF. The DNA for the CDR3 is TGTGCCAGCAGCCGACAGGCCAACACTGAAGCTTTCTTT. Variable domain in full (rest from reference TRBV7-6 and TRBJ1-1): GAGVSQSPRYKVTKRGQDVALRCDPISGHVSLYWYRQALGQGPEFLTYFNYEAQQDKSGLPNDRFSAERPEGSISTLTIQRTEQRDSAMYRCASSRQANTEAFFGQGTRLTVV.

This chain connects TRBV28 to TRBJ2-7; D not certain. V shed 2 bases and J shed 4 bases, with 6 bases lying between them. The CDR3 totals 12 residues. Germline V lookup: CDR1 MDHEN, CDR2 SYDVKM. The CDR3 reads CASSLRPYEQYF. The CDR3 DNA follows: TGTGCCAGCAGTTTAAGGCCTTACGAGCAGTACTTC.

The rearrangement links TRBV7-6 to TRBJ1-1, with D perhaps TRBD1 (6 bases). CDR3 length: 17 residues. V lost 1 base, J lost 4 bases, and 19 bases lay in between. From germline, CDR1 is SGHVS and CDR2 FNYEAQ. CDR3 in DNA: TGTGCCAGCAGCTTAGGGGTTTTGGGGGCCCGGGGCACTGAAGCTTTCTTT. This gives the protein CASSLGVLGARGTEAFF. The whole variable domain, remainder taken from reference TRBV7-6 and TRBJ1-1, is GAGVSQSPRYKVTKRGQDVALRCDPISGHVSLYWYRQALGQGPEFLTYFNYEAQQDKSGLPNDRFSAERPEGSISTLTIQRTEQRDSAMYRCASSLGVLGARGTEAFFGQGTRLTVV.

V gene TRBV7-2 combines with J gene TRBJ1-6, with 7 bases identical to TRBD1. The junction had 7 bases not matched to a gene; V was cut back by 5 bases and J by 6 bases. The germline V gene encodes CDR1 SGHTA and CDR2 FQGNSA. This CDR3 region has 15 residues. The CDR3 reads CASSGQGGLNSPLHF. In DNA, the CDR3 is TGTGCCAGCAGCGGGCAGGGGGGACTTAATTCACCCCTCCACTTT.

This chain joins TRBV4-3 and TRBJ1-5, with D unclear. Germline CDR1 LGHNA, CDR2 YSLEER. The CDR3 runs to 15 residues. Trimming removed 2 bases at V and 0 bases at J, with 8 bases between. CDR3 nucleotide sequence: TGCGCCAGCAGCCAAATTAAGGATAGCAATCAGCCCCAGCATTTT. This sequence encodes CASSQIKDSNQPQHF.

The chain employs TRBV6-4 and TRBJ2-5; 9 bases fit TRBD1. This CDR3 is 19 amino acids long. Germline CDR1 and CDR2: MRHNA and SNTAGT. J gave up 0 bases and V 3 bases, and 14 bases lay outside the gene matches. CDR3 amino acids: CASSDPGTGTPKNQETQYF. The CDR3 DNA sequence: TGTGCCAGCAGTGATCCCGGGACAGGGACCCCAAAGAACCAAGAGACCCAGTACTTC.

The chain is built from TRBV5-5 and TRBJ2-7, with TRBD2 matching 9 bases. Germline CDR1 SGHKS, CDR2 YYEKEE (reference sequence). After removal of 4 bases from V and 1 base from J, the junction contained 6 bases not matched to a gene. The CDR3 has 15 residues. DNA of the CDR3: TGTGCCAGCAGCCAGCGGGGGGCCGGATCCTACGAGCAGTACTTC. Its translation is CASSQRGAGSYEQYF.

The chain combines TRBV18 with TRBJ1-3; 7 bases are a match to TRBD1. The CDR3 consists of 15 residues. V was pared by 2 bases and J by 5 bases, with 6 bases of the junction left unmatched. The germline V gene encodes CDR1 KGHSH and CDR2 LQKENI. The CDR3 nucleotides read TGTGCCAGCTCACCAATTACAGGGGACCGAAACACCATATATTTT. This codes for CASSPITGDRNTIYF.

V usage is TRBV30 and J usage is TRBJ2-7, with D unresolved. Germline loops: CDR1 GTSNPN, CDR2 SVGIG (reference sequence). This CDR3 is 12 amino acids long. The germline V and J ends were trimmed by 1 base and 4 bases, with 8 bases remaining between them. CDR3 amino acids: CAWSDVGYEQYF. Written as DNA, the CDR3 is TGTGCCTGGAGTGACGTGGGTTACGAGCAGTACTTC.

The chain combines TRBV7-3 with TRBJ2-2, with unresolved D. CDR1 is SGHTA, CDR2 FQGTGA, per germline. The germline V and J ends were trimmed by 4 bases and 0 bases, with 3 bases remaining between them. CDR3 length: 13 amino acids. The CDR3 here is CASSSTNTGELFF. The CDR3 DNA follows: TGTGCCAGCAGCTCTACGAACACCGGGGAGCTGTTTTTT.

V is TRBV5-8 and J is TRBJ1-4; TRBD1 matches 9 bases. V dropped 7 bases and J dropped 1; count of bases not matched to a gene: 11. Germline V lookup: CDR1 SGHTS, CDR2 YDEGEE. The CDR3 spans 17 residues. CDR3: CASPPGTGILTNEKLFF. CDR3 DNA: TGTGCCAGCCCGCCCGGGACAGGGATTTTAACTAATGAAAAACTGTTTTTT. The full variable domain, with the rest looked up from reference TRBV5-8 and TRBJ1-4, is EAGVTQSPTHLIKTRGQQATLRCSPISGHTSVYWYQQALGLGLQFLLWYDEGEERNRGNFPPRFSGRQFPNYSSELNVNALELEDSALYLCASPPGTGILTNEKLFFGSGTQLSVL.

This rearrangement joins TRBV7-2 to TRBJ1-1, with TRBD1 as a possible D gene (6 bases). V lost 6 bases and J 6 bases, leaving 17 bases between the germline ends. There are 14 residues in the CDR3. The germline V gene has CDR1 SGHTA and CDR2 FQGNSA. The CDR3 nucleotides read TGTGCCAGCAGGTTACAGGGTCCGTCGGCTGAAGCTTTCTTT. Its translation: CASRLQGPSAEAFF.

V is TRBV28 and J is TRBJ2-4; 13 nucleotides align to TRBD2. The junction had 3 bases not matched to a gene; V was cut back by 3 bases and J by 4 bases. This CDR3 region has 16 residues. CDR1 and CDR2 from the germline V gene are MDHEN and SYDVKM. The CDR3 sequence is CASSLTSGGLKNIQYF. The DNA of the CDR3 is TGTGCCAGCAGTTTGACTAGCGGGGGGCTAAAAAACATTCAGTACTTC.

This clone has a single count. This chain uses TRBV7-2 with TRBJ1-2; the D gene is possibly TRBD1 (6 bases). The CDR3 totals 16 residues. Trimming took off 5 bases at V and 4 bases at J, with 20 bases between the two ends. From germline, CDR1 is SGHTA and CDR2 FQGNSA. The CDR3 here is CASSPLRGRTFYGYTF. The CDR3 DNA reads TGTGCCAGCAGCCCACTGAGGGGGAGGACTTTCTATGGCTACACCTTC.

The chain uses TRBV5-1 and TRBJ1-2; maybe TRBD1 (6 bases). The CDR3 covers 17 residues. V was clipped by 4 bases and J by 4 bases, with 23 bases between them. Germline CDR1 is SGHRS and CDR2 is YFSETQ. The CDR3 is CASSPGPASGAPYGYTF. In DNA, the CDR3 is TGCGCCAGCAGCCCTGGCCCCGCCTCAGGGGCTCCCTATGGCTACACCTTC.

The chain employs TRBV15 and TRBJ2-1; no reliable D call. Looked up from germline, CDR1 is LNHNV and CDR2 is YYDKDF (reference sequence). Trimming removed 1 base at V and 6 bases at J, with 13 bases between. The CDR3 runs 15 residues. The CDR3 loop reads CATSRGLDPTNEQFF. In DNA, the CDR3 is TGTGCCACCAGCAGAGGGCTAGACCCGACCAATGAGCAGTTCTTC.

J is TRBJ2-7 and V is TRBV10-3, with 8 nucleotides matching TRBD1. V gave up 6 bases and J gave up 5 bases; unmatched junction bases: 6. This CDR3 contains 13 residues. The germline V gene encodes CDR1 ENHRY and CDR2 SYGVKD. CDR3: CAISGNRGNEQYV. The CDR3 DNA reads as TGTGCCATCAGCGGCAACAGGGGGAACGAGCAGTACGTC.

V gene TRBV4-1 combines with J gene TRBJ2-1; D remains ambiguous. This CDR3 region has 20 residues. Between the trimmed V and J ends, which lost 0 bases and 5 bases, there was a span of 26 bases. CDR1 is MGHRA, CDR2 YSYEKL, per germline. Here the CDR3 DNA reads TGCGCCAGCAGCCAAGAAGGTCTCTCAAGGTACGGGTCGACCAACAATGAGCAGTTCTTC. It yields the protein CASSQEGLSRYGSTNNEQFF.

This chain's CDR3 is CASSALGLYGYTF. CDR3 DNA sequence: TGTGCCAGCAGTGCGTTAGGGCTCTATGGCTACACCTTC. The V gene is TRBV2, the J gene TRBJ1-2; D unresolved. Germline CDR1 reads SNHLY; CDR2 reads FYNNEI. The CDR3 is 13 residues long. V lost 4 bases, J lost 4 bases, and 10 bases lay in between.

The chain combines TRBV5-5 with TRBJ1-4; D gene unclear. V lost 0 bases and J 2 bases, leaving 8 bases between the germline ends. Germline CDR1 SGHKS, CDR2 YYEKEE (reference sequence). The CDR3 extends over 15 amino acids. The CDR3 spells CASSLAGYTNEKLFF. As DNA, the CDR3 is TGTGCCAGCAGCTTGGCGGGGTATACTAATGAAAAACTGTTTTTT.

This clone was found once. The chain carries TRBV25-1 and TRBJ1-1, with D possibly TRBD1 on 6 matching bases. Germline CDR1 reads MGHDK; CDR2 reads SYGVNS. This CDR3 spans 14 amino acids. The V end was cut by 3 bases, the J end by 10 bases, with 18 bases between. This CDR3 reads CASSDNLWFRGAFF. CDR3 in DNA: TGTGCCAGCAGTGATAATTTATGGTTCAGGGGAGCTTTCTTT.

The rearrangement joins TRBV5-3 to TRBJ1-6; a possible D gene is TRBD1 (5 bases). Being an ORF, TRBV5-3 has a function that is uncertain. This CDR3 has 15 amino acids. The V gene lost 1 base and the J gene lost 9 bases, with 14 bases spanning the gap. The CDR3 sequence: CARSLPRQIGSPLHF. The CDR3, as DNA: TGTGCCAGAAGCTTGCCCCGACAGATTGGTTCACCCCTCCACTTT.

This chain connects TRBV7-3 to TRBJ1-2; D might be TRBD1 (5 bases). The germline V and J ends were trimmed by 4 bases and 4 bases, with 13 bases remaining between them. CDR3 length: 14 amino acids. Germline CDR1 SGHTA, CDR2 FQGTGA. CDR3 sequence: CASSSGVGGYGYTF. The CDR3 DNA is TGTGCCAGCAGCTCGGGGGTTGGTGGCTATGGCTACACCTTC.

The V gene is TRBV27, the J gene TRBJ2-2; D possibly matches TRBD1 or TRBD2 (6 bases each). This CDR3 has 13 amino acids. The ends were cut back, 7 bases at V and 6 bases at J, with 12 bases in the middle. The germline V gene has CDR1 MNHEY and CDR2 SMNVEV (reference sequence). In nucleotides, the CDR3 is TGTGCCAGCACCTTGAGGGGGGCCGGGGAGCTGTTTTTT. Translating it yields CASTLRGAGELFF.

The chain links TRBV5-1 to TRBJ2-3, with TRBD2 matching 9 bases. Germline V gives CDR1 SGHRS, CDR2 YFSETQ. V trimming: 4 bases; J trimming: 5 bases; junction bases outside the gene matches: 8. The CDR3 contains 15 residues. This CDR3 is CASSRLAGAGDTQYF. The CDR3 nucleotides read TGCGCCAGCAGCAGGTTAGCGGGAGCGGGAGATACGCAGTATTTT.

The J gene is TRBJ2-3, the V gene TRBV7-9, with D perhaps matching TRBD1 or TRBD2 (6 bases each). CDR1 is SEHNR, CDR2 FQNEAQ, per germline (reference sequence). The CDR3 is made up of 15 amino acids. Trimming removed 5 bases at V and 1 base at J, with 13 bases between. CDR3 sequence reads: CASSHNRGRTDTQYF. CDR3 nucleotide sequence: TGTGCCAGCAGCCATAATCGGGGGCGCACAGATACGCAGTATTTT.

The CDR3 spells CASSSGRGTSAHFF. In DNA, the CDR3 is TGCGCCAGCAGCTCCGGGAGGGGGACATCGGCCCATTTCTTC. This chain links TRBV5-1 with TRBJ2-1, with 8 bases identical to TRBD2. The ends lost 3 bases at V and 16 bases at J; junction bases unmatched: 15. Germline CDR1 reads SGHRS; CDR2 reads YFSETQ. There are 14 residues in the CDR3.